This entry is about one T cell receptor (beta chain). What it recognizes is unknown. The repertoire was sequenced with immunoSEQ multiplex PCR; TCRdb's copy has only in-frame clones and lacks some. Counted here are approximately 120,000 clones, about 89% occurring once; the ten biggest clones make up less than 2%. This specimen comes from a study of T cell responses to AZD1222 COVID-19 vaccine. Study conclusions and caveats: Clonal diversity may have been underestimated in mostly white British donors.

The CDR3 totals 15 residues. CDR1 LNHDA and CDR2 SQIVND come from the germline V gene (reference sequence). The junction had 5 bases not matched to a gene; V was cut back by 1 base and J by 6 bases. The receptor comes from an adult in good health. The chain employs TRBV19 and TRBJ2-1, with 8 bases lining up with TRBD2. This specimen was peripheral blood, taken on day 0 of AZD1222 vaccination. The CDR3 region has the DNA TGTGCCAGTAGTATAGGACTAGCGACAGGCAATGAGCAGTTCTTC. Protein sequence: CASSIGLATGNEQFF.